The clone carrying this T cell receptor beta chain was detected ten times or more. Its antigen remains unidentified. V gave up 0 bases and J gave up 7 bases, with 10 bases separating them. CDR1 SGHDT and CDR2 YYEEEE come from the germline V gene. There are 13 residues in the CDR3. The entry originates in a study of molecular identifiers for immune sequencing clone quantification. Researchers sorted naive CD8 T cells as cells that were CD8+CD4-CCR7+CD45RA+. Both previously described methods and listed TCR primers were employed to make bulk TCR libraries. TCRdb processed the PCR reads anew with MiXCR; each CDR3 protein has one entry. The sample yields about 500,000 distinct CDR3 sequences, around 23% seen once. Findings of the study overall: Under 1% of molecules in naive cells, but over 99% of effector molecules, belonged to clones above 20 RNA copies.

The sample taken for sequencing was naive CD8+ T cells from blood, with Jurkat cell RNA spiked in. The subset was: FACS-sorted CD8+CD4-CCR7+CD45RA+ naive T cells. The rearrangement links TRBV5-6 to TRBJ1-1; no firm D call. This clonotype was obtained from a human donor in good health. Some libraries in this study had Jurkat cell RNA spiked in. Here the CDR3 DNA reads TGTGCCAGCAGCTTGGGATGGGGAAATGAAGCTTTCTTT. Encoded protein: CASSLGWGNEAFF.